These T cell receptor beta chains were read from a single sample in a study of control samples from healthy donors and cancer patients. TCRdb's table, derived via immunoSEQ multiplex PCR, lists solely in-frame clones and lacks some. The sample yields more than 140,000 clones, about 90% seen once. Sequencing was done on a sample of blood. These receptors were obtained from a man younger than 35 in good health. CDR3s include the opening cysteine and the closing phenylalanine or tryptophan. The D gene is left open where the match is weak. The size of a clone is reported for some rows only, either as once, few or many, or as a class for expanded clones.

v_gene	len	abundance	d_gene	CDR3aa
TRBV30	15	-	TRBD2	CAWIAGPGPGETQYF
TRBV3-1/TRBV3-2	16	-	TRBD2	CASSHGGTSYFDEQFF
TRBV10-3	16	-	TRBD1	CAISEGGQGANYGYTF
TRBV18	17	-	TRBD1	CASSPRGTGPTNEKLFF
TRBV6-2/TRBV6-3	15	-	-	CASSTILLTGNTIYF
TRBV28	16	-	-	CASSFQGRNAHEKLFF
TRBV7-9	16	-	TRBD1	CASSVSGTEHNQPQHF
TRBV5-1	15	-	TRBD2	CASSLGGSGAYEQYF
TRBV4-1	19	-	TRBD1	CASSQDRGDRGVFYYGYTF
TRBV20-1	10	-	-	CSASYNEQFF
TRBV24-1	16	-	-	CATSAIRRPSNQPQHF
TRBV12-5	15	-	-	CASGLVNLPGDTIYF
TRBV6-6	15	-	TRBD1	CASSYRDRGTDTQYF
TRBV18	14	-	-	CASSPGALNTEAFF
TRBV6-2/TRBV6-3	15	-	-	CASSYQTGEGGIQYF
TRBV6-5	13	-	-	CASSAGQTYEQYF
TRBV28	15	-	-	CASRTPAGRNTEAFF
TRBV6-5	15	-	TRBD2	CASSRGLANTGELFF
TRBV19	17	-	-	CASSTLRQYIEDTEAFF
TRBV3-1/TRBV3-2	11	-	-	CASSQRASQYF
TRBV6-2/TRBV6-3	13	-	TRBD2	CASSYPAGSTQYF
TRBV30	14	-	-	CAWTLGSSYNEQFF
TRBV4-2	16	few	-	CASSQDPRLLTYEQYF
TRBV18	14	once	-	CASSPLTSNYGYTF
TRBV4-3	13	-	TRBD1	CASSRDREREAFF
TRBV12-5	15	-	TRBD1	CASGSWTGVGYEQYF